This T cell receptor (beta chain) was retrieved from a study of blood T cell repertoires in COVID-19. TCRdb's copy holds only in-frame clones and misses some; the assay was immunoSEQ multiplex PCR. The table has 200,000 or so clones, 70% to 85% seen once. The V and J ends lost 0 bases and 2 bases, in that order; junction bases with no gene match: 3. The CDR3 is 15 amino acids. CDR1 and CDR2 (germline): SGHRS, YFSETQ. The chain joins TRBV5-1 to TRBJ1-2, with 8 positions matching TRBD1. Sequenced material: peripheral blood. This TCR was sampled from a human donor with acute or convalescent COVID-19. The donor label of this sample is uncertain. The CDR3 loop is CASSLGQGKNYGYTF. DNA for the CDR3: TGCGCCAGCAGCTTGGGACAGGGGAAAAACTATGGCTACACCTTC.